Below are 27 T cell receptor beta chains sequenced from a single sample in a study of blood T cell repertoires in COVID-19. The table came from immunoSEQ multiplex PCR; TCRdb's copy has only in-frame clones and leaves some out. The sample shows roughly 120,000 clones, approximately 78% of them seen only once. Sequenced input: peripheral blood. These receptors all come from an older man with acute or convalescent COVID-19.

V gene TRBV5-1 combines with J gene TRBJ1-1, with 8 bases matching TRBD1. J was trimmed by 4 bases and V by 0 bases; bases with no gene match: 5. Looked up from germline, CDR1 is SGHRS and CDR2 is YFSETQ. This CDR3 is built from 15 residues. The CDR3: CASSLDRGKGTEAFF. CDR3 coding DNA: TGCGCCAGCAGCTTGGACAGGGGGAAGGGCACTGAAGCTTTCTTT. Full variable domain (outside the CDR3, taken from reference TRBV5-1 and TRBJ1-1): KAGVTQTPRYLIKTRGQQVTLSCSPISGHRSVSWYQQTPGQGLQFLFEYFSETQRNKGNFPGRFSGRQFSNSRSEMNVSTLELGDSALYLCASSLDRGKGTEAFFGQGTRLTVV.

The V and J genes are TRBV5-6 and TRBJ2-3; tentative D call: TRBD2 (5 bases). Trimming removed 1 base at V and 11 bases at J, with 11 bases between. CDR1 is SGHDT and CDR2 is YYEEEE in the germline V gene. The CDR3 covers 12 residues. The CDR3 DNA reads as TGTGCCAGCAGCTTGTGGAGCGGTGGGCAGTATTTT. This sequence encodes CASSLWSGGQYF.

Only a few counts were recorded for this clone. The chain links TRBV4-2 to TRBJ1-6, with 7 bases identical to TRBD1. V was clipped by 1 base and J by 10 bases; unmatched bases: 13. The CDR3 sequence is 17 residues long. The V gene's germline CDR1 is LGHNA and CDR2 YNFKEQ. The CDR3 nucleotides are TGTGCCAGCAGCCAAGGGGGGGTGGGTACAGGGGCATCACCCCTCCACTTT. Translated, it gives CASSQGGVGTGASPLHF.

This clone was seen only a few times. The J gene is TRBJ1-1, the V gene TRBV30, with a weak D call TRBD1 (6 bases). Between the trimmed V and J ends, which lost 2 bases and 7 bases, there was a span of 14 bases. CDR3 size: 13 residues. Looked up from germline, CDR1 is GTSNPN and CDR2 is SVGIG (reference sequence). The CDR3 DNA sequence: TGTGCCTGGAGTTCAGGGGCCCTCGGTGAAGCTTTCTTT. Its protein product is CAWSSGALGEAFF.

The chain joins TRBV6-6 to TRBJ1-6; 8 bases are shared with TRBD1. The CDR3 is made up of 15 amino acids. J gave up 7 bases and V 6 bases, and 8 bases lay outside the gene matches. Germline CDR1 is MNHNY and CDR2 is SVGAGI (reference sequence). CDR3 sequence reads: CASRKQGEGNSPLHF. CDR3 DNA sequence: TGTGCCAGCAGGAAACAGGGGGAAGGGAATTCACCCCTCCACTTT.

The chain carries TRBV4-1 and TRBJ2-3; TRBD2 matches at 7 bases. CDR3 length: 18 amino acids. Unmatched junction bases numbered 12, after V lost 3 bases and J lost 0 bases. From germline, CDR1 is MGHRA and CDR2 YSYEKL. In nucleotides, the CDR3 is TGCGCCAGCAGCCACGCCCGGCGCGGCGGGGGAAGCACAGATACGCAGTATTTT. Residues: CASSHARRGGGSTDTQYF.

V is TRBV27 and J is TRBJ1-6; D not certain. The CDR3 covers 16 residues. Germline V gene lookup returns CDR1 MNHEY and CDR2 SMNVEV (reference sequence). V shed 5 bases and J shed 1 base, with 12 bases lying between them. The CDR3 is CASSQREWSYNSPLHF. CDR3 bases: TGTGCCAGCAGTCAAAGGGAGTGGTCCTATAATTCACCCCTCCACTTT.

CDR3 DNA sequence: TGTGCCAGCAGTGTTAGACAGCAAGAGACCCAGTACTTC. This gives the protein CASSVRQQETQYF. The rearrangement links TRBV2 to TRBJ2-5; possibly TRBD1 for D (5 bases). Per germline, CDR1 SNHLY and CDR2 FYNNEI. The CDR3 runs to 13 residues. The V and J ends lost 4 bases and 2 bases respectively, with 8 bases between them.

V usage is TRBV29-1 and J usage is TRBJ1-1; no firm D call. Germline V gene sequence: CDR1 SQVTM, CDR2 ANQGSEA. The CDR3 has 11 residues. V was shortened by 3 bases and J by 10 bases, with 12 bases between the two germline ends. In nucleotides, the CDR3 is TGCAGCGTTGAGGTGGCGGGCGGAGCTTTCTTT. Its protein is CSVEVAGGAFF.

The chain uses TRBV5-1 and TRBJ2-7; weak D call: TRBD2 (5 bases). Germline assignment: CDR1 SGHRS and CDR2 YFSETQ. This CDR3 spans 13 amino acids. V was trimmed by 0 bases and J by 6 bases, leaving 10 bases between them. The CDR3 protein is CASSLAGWSEQYF. DNA of the CDR3: TGCGCCAGCAGCTTGGCGGGGTGGAGCGAGCAGTACTTC.

This clone was picked up one time. The chain combines TRBV5-1 with TRBJ2-2; 9 bases agree with TRBD1. The CDR3 is made up of 15 amino acids. V was pared by 4 bases and J by 1 base, with 2 bases of the junction left unmatched. CDR1 SGHRS and CDR2 YFSETQ come from the germline V gene. The CDR3 coding sequence is TGCGCCAGCAGCGTGGGACAGGGGAACACCGGGGAGCTGTTTTTT. Amino acids: CASSVGQGNTGELFF.

This sequence joins TRBV7-9 and TRBJ1-1; a possible D gene is TRBD1 (6 bases). Trimming took 5 bases from V and 0 from J, leaving 13 bases between them. From germline, CDR1 is SEHNR and CDR2 FQNEAQ (reference sequence). The CDR3 extends over 15 amino acids. CDR3 bases: TGTGCCAGCAGCCCAGGACAGACTTTGAACACTGAAGCTTTCTTT. Encoded protein: CASSPGQTLNTEAFF.

This chain's CDR3 is CASSLDGSYNSPLHF. DNA of the CDR3: TGTGCCAGCAGCTTGGACGGGTCCTATAATTCACCCCTCCACTTT. The chain uses TRBV5-6 and TRBJ1-6; D remains ambiguous. Germline lookup yields CDR1 SGHDT and CDR2 YYEEEE. The CDR3 runs to 15 residues. Trimming removed 0 bases at V and 1 base at J, with 5 bases between.

The rearrangement links TRBV10-3 to TRBJ1-2; 7 bases fit TRBD1. V shed 7 bases, J shed 3 bases, and the junction held 5 bases outside the gene matches. The CDR3 is made up of 13 amino acids. The germline V gene encodes CDR1 ENHRY and CDR2 SYGVKD. CDR3 in DNA: TGTGCCATCACCCGGGACAGAGACTATGGCTACACCTTC. Amino acids: CAITRDRDYGYTF.

This clone was observed a handful of times. CDR3 bases: TGTGCCAGCAGTTTAGCGGGAGGGTACAATGAGCAGTTCTTC. Residues: CASSLAGGYNEQFF. The chain carries TRBV28 and TRBJ2-1, with 9 bases identical to TRBD2. There are 14 residues in the CDR3. J was trimmed by 4 bases and V by 2 bases; bases with no gene match: 0. The germline gives CDR1 MDHEN, CDR2 SYDVKM.

This sequence joins TRBV15 and TRBJ1-1, with 11 bases lining up with TRBD1. This CDR3 is 16 amino acids long. The trim removed 0 bases at V and 5 bases at J, leaving 5 bases unmatched. Germline V gene lookup returns CDR1 LNHNV and CDR2 YYDKDF (reference sequence). CDR3 region: CATSRDGQGAYTEAFF. In DNA, the CDR3 is TGTGCCACCAGCAGAGATGGACAGGGGGCATATACTGAAGCTTTCTTT. Full variable domain (missing parts from reference TRBV15 and TRBJ1-1): DAMVIQNPRYQVTQFGKPVTLSCSQTLNHNVMYWYQQKSSQAPKLLFHYYDKDFNNEADTPDNFQSRRPNTSFCFLDIRSPGLGDTAMYLCATSRDGQGAYTEAFFGQGTRLTVV.

The chain carries TRBV25-1 and TRBJ2-5; TRBD1 aligns across 7 bases. Germline CDR1 MGHDK, CDR2 SYGVNS. V lost 8 bases to trimming and J lost 2 bases; unmatched junction nucleotides: 5. The CDR3 sequence is 13 residues long. DNA of the CDR3: TGTGCCAGCGTCCGGACAGGTCAAGAGACCCAGTACTTC. It translates to CASVRTGQETQYF.

V gene TRBV5-1 combines with J gene TRBJ2-1; D is perhaps TRBD2 (6 bases). The CDR3 has 16 amino acids. CDR1 is SGHRS, CDR2 YFSETQ, per germline. Trimming removed 0 bases at V and 0 bases at J, with 10 bases between. CDR3 residues: CASSLAGGSSYNEQFF. CDR3 in DNA: TGCGCCAGCAGCTTGGCCGGGGGAAGCTCCTACAATGAGCAGTTCTTC.

J is TRBJ2-1 and V is TRBV4-2; 9 positions match TRBD2. Germline CDR1 LGHNA, CDR2 YNFKEQ. Unmatched junction bases numbered 3, after V lost 0 bases and J lost 0 bases. The CDR3 is made up of 17 amino acids. CDR3 bases: TGTGCCAGCAGCCAAGATCGGCGGGGGGGCTCCTACAATGAGCAGTTCTTC. Encoded protein: CASSQDRRGGSYNEQFF.

The chain combines TRBV11-3 with TRBJ2-2; D is unclear. V shed 0 bases and J shed 3 bases, with 11 bases lying between them. This CDR3 is 16 amino acids long. Germline assignment: CDR1 SGHNT and CDR2 YENEEA. CDR3 coding DNA: TGTGCCAGCAGCTTAGATAGAGACTTGTACACCGGGGAGCTGTTTTTT. Translation: CASSLDRDLYTGELFF.

The rearrangement links TRBV7-3 to TRBJ1-5, with D hard to call. V lost 2 bases to trimming and J lost 7 bases, with 12 bases between them. The CDR3 spans 14 residues. Germline values: CDR1 SGHTA, CDR2 FQGTGA. CDR3 DNA sequence: TGTGCCAGCAGCTTATCCCGGGATCGACAGCCCCAGCATTTT. Its translation: CASSLSRDRQPQHF.

V usage is TRBV5-1 and J usage is TRBJ2-3, with 15 bases aligning to TRBD2. J gave up 3 bases and V 0 bases, and 2 bases lay outside the gene matches. The CDR3 consists of 17 residues. Germline CDR1 SGHRS, CDR2 YFSETQ. The CDR3 DNA follows: TGCGCCAGCAGCTTGGGGACTAGCGGGAGGGCGACAGATACGCAGTATTTT. Translation: CASSLGTSGRATDTQYF. The whole variable domain, filled in from reference TRBV5-1 and TRBJ2-3, reads KAGVTQTPRYLIKTRGQQVTLSCSPISGHRSVSWYQQTPGQGLQFLFEYFSETQRNKGNFPGRFSGRQFSNSRSEMNVSTLELGDSALYLCASSLGTSGRATDTQYFGPGTRLTVL.

The J gene is TRBJ1-2, the V gene TRBV14; 7 nucleotides agree with TRBD1. J was trimmed by 8 bases and V by 4 bases; bases with no gene match: 13. The germline CDR1 and CDR2 sequences are SGHDN and FVKESK. The CDR3 sequence is 15 residues long. The CDR3 spells CASSLTGTATGGYTF. CDR3 nucleotides: TGTGCCAGCAGCCTAACCGGGACAGCCACTGGAGGCTACACCTTC.

The DNA for the CDR3 is TGTGCCAGCAGATCGAGACAGAAGAACACTGAAGCTTTCTTT. As protein: CASRSRQKNTEAFF. The J gene is TRBJ1-1, the V gene TRBV6-5; D is possibly TRBD1 (5 bases). Trimming removed 6 bases at V and 1 base at J, with 12 bases between. The length of the CDR3 is 14 residues. Germline V gene sequence: CDR1 MNHEY, CDR2 SVGAGI.

This clone appeared once. This chain joins TRBV2 and TRBJ1-5, with 8 nucleotides matching TRBD1. V lost 7 bases to trimming and J lost 8 bases; unmatched junction nucleotides: 10. This CDR3 is built from 14 residues. Germline CDR1 reads SNHLY; CDR2 reads FYNNEI. In DNA, the CDR3 is TGTGCCAGCATTGGGACAGGTCCCAGGGAGCCCCAGCATTTT. Protein sequence: CASIGTGPREPQHF.

V and J are TRBV4-1 and TRBJ2-3; a possible D gene is TRBD2 (7 bases). The V and J ends lost 3 bases and 3 bases respectively, with 16 bases between them. CDR1 is MGHRA and CDR2 is YSYEKL in the germline V gene. CDR3 size: 16 residues. The CDR3 loop is CASSQGLGGATDTQYF. The CDR3 DNA reads TGCGCCAGCAGCCAGGGTTTGGGGGGGGCTACAGATACGCAGTATTTT.

This clone was counted only a few times. The rearrangement links TRBV5-6 to TRBJ2-1; 13 nucleotides match TRBD2. Trimming took 0 bases from V and 1 from J; bases not matched to a gene: 4. CDR1 SGHDT and CDR2 YYEEEE come from the germline V gene. The CDR3 is 18 amino acids. The CDR3 nucleotides read TGTGCCAGCAGCTTGGTCACTAGCGGGAGGGCATCCTACAATGAGCAGTTCTTC. As protein: CASSLVTSGRASYNEQFF.